This entry describes one TCR beta chain. The data are from a study of blood T cell repertoires in COVID-19. As processed by the authors: The assay estimated nucleated cells by amplifying reference gene primers. Only in-frame clones appear in the TCRdb table, and some are missing; sequencing was by immunoSEQ multiplex PCR. The V and J calls and clone size are taken from that table; D and trimming were inferred from the DNA. The data show approximately 40,000 clones, approximately 90% seen once. Trimming cost V 4 bases and J 4 bases, with 11 bases left between them. The CDR3 contains 13 residues. The germline CDR1 and CDR2 sequences are SGHRS and YFSETQ.

The source material was peripheral blood. The chain is built from TRBV5-1 and TRBJ1-2; perhaps TRBD1 as D (5 bases). The clonotype was recovered from a man between 60 and 75 years old with acute or convalescent COVID-19. The CDR3 is CASSPDSRYGYTF. As DNA, the CDR3 is TGCGCCAGCAGCCCAGACAGCCGCTATGGCTACACCTTC.